A single sample gave rise to the 32 T cell receptor beta chains below, sequenced in a study of T cell responses to AZD1222 COVID-19 vaccine. TCRdb's copy holds only in-frame clones and misses some; the assay was immunoSEQ multiplex PCR. The table includes some 200,000 clones, approximately 94% detected once. The sequences come from peripheral blood, collected 28 days after the second dose of the MenACWY control vaccine. These receptors were taken from an adult who received the MenACWY meningococcal vaccine as a control.

The chain combines TRBV3-1 (or the pseudogene TRBV3-2) with TRBJ2-5; D remains ambiguous. Trimming pared 1 base from V and 9 bases from J, leaving 9 bases between. The germline V gene has CDR1 LGHDT and CDR2 YNNKEL (reference sequence). The length of the CDR3 is 12 residues. The CDR3 DNA sequence: TGTGCCAGCAGCCAAGGAGACGCCTCCCAGTACTTC. It codes for CASSQGDASQYF.

This clone was observed once. This chain joins TRBV7-9 and TRBJ2-6; a weak D match, TRBD1 (6 bases). V dropped 4 bases and J dropped 0 bases, with 10 bases sitting between them. This CDR3 is 16 amino acids long. The germline V gene encodes CDR1 SEHNR and CDR2 FQNEAQ (reference sequence). The CDR3 here is CASSYGQLSGANVLTF. The CDR3 coding sequence is TGTGCCAGCAGCTACGGACAGCTCTCTGGGGCCAACGTCCTGACTTTC.

In its sample, this clone was seen once. The J gene is TRBJ1-1, the V gene TRBV28; D is undetermined. Trimming cost V 3 bases and J 6 bases, with 8 bases left between them. Germline CDR1 and CDR2: MDHEN and SYDVKM. The CDR3 runs 12 residues. The CDR3 loop is CASSFRLAEAFF. The CDR3 DNA follows: TGTGCCAGCAGTTTTCGGCTGGCTGAAGCTTTCTTT.

V gene TRBV4-1 combines with J gene TRBJ1-3; TRBD1 agrees at 10 bases. Germline loops: CDR1 MGHRA, CDR2 YSYEKL. With V trimmed by 3 bases and J by 5 bases, 4 bases remained unmatched. CDR3 length: 15 amino acids. The CDR3 nucleotides are TGCGCCAGCAGCCATGGGGACAGGGGTAGAAACACCATATATTTT. This encodes CASSHGDRGRNTIYF.

This chain links TRBV7-8 with TRBJ1-2, with 11 bases that match TRBD1. This CDR3 has 14 amino acids. Trimming took 6 bases from V and 4 from J; bases not matched to a gene: 4. Per the germline V gene, CDR1 is SGHVS and CDR2 is FQNEAQ. CDR3 amino acids: CASRAGTGGYGYTF. Written as DNA, the CDR3 is TGTGCCAGCAGGGCCGGGACAGGGGGCTATGGCTACACCTTC.

CDR3 amino acids: CATGTGSYEQYF. DNA of the CDR3: TGTGCCACTGGGACAGGGTCCTACGAGCAGTACTTC. V is TRBV19 and J is TRBJ2-7; the match to TRBD1 covers 9 bases. J was trimmed by 1 base and V by 10 bases; bases with no gene match: 2. Per the germline V gene, CDR1 is LNHDA and CDR2 is SQIVND (reference sequence). This CDR3 contains 12 residues.

This chain uses TRBV7-9 with TRBJ2-5, with TRBD1 matching over 7 bases. V shed 5 bases, J shed 3 bases, and the junction held 9 bases outside the gene matches. In germline, CDR1 is SEHNR, CDR2 FQNEAQ (reference sequence). This CDR3 is 15 amino acids long. CDR3 in amino acids: CASSAATGIEETQYF. In DNA, the CDR3 is TGTGCCAGCAGCGCAGCGACAGGGATTGAAGAGACCCAGTACTTC.

The chain carries TRBV15 and TRBJ1-3; D is unclear. The CDR3 sequence is 14 residues long. The germline V and J ends were trimmed by 6 bases and 5 bases, with 14 bases remaining between them. Germline-derived CDR1 and CDR2 are LNHNV and YYDKDF (reference sequence). This CDR3 is CATRARGMRNTIYF. CDR3 in DNA: TGTGCCACCAGAGCTCGAGGAATGCGAAACACCATATATTTT. The full variable domain, its missing parts supplied by reference TRBV15 and TRBJ1-3, is DAMVIQNPRYQVTQFGKPVTLSCSQTLNHNVMYWYQQKSSQAPKLLFHYYDKDFNNEADTPDNFQSRRPNTSFCFLDIRSPGLGDTAMYLCATRARGMRNTIYFGEGSWLTVV.

The chain carries TRBV28 and TRBJ2-1; 7 positions match TRBD2. This CDR3 spans 14 amino acids. With 8 bases clipped from V and 0 bases from J, the junction kept 4 bases outside the gene matches. The V gene's germline CDR1 is MDHEN and CDR2 SYDVKM. The DNA of the CDR3 is TGTGCCAGCTCCGGGGGGAGCTCCTACAATGAGCAGTTCTTC. It translates to CASSGGSSYNEQFF.

The chain recombines TRBV12-3 or TRBV12-4 with TRBJ2-3; 8 bases match TRBD1. CDR3 length equals 13 residues. V shed 6 bases, J shed 5 bases, and the junction held 4 bases outside the gene matches. The DNA of the CDR3 is TGTGCCAGCAGACCCGACAGGGGAGATACGCAGTATTTT. Translated: CASRPDRGDTQYF.

The chain joins TRBV12-3 or TRBV12-4 to TRBJ1-1; D remains unclear. The V gene lost 7 bases and the J gene lost 4 bases, with 13 bases spanning the gap. There are 13 residues in the CDR3. DNA for the CDR3: TGTGCCAGCACCCCGTGGCGGGGCACTGAAGCTTTCTTT. Translation gives CASTPWRGTEAFF.

This CDR3 reads CASSSWRQPKETQYF. CDR3 DNA sequence: TGTGCCAGCAGCTCCTGGCGACAGCCCAAAGAGACCCAGTACTTC. This sequence joins TRBV11-1 and TRBJ2-5; possible D gene TRBD1, 5 bases. Per germline, CDR1 SGHAT and CDR2 FQDESV (reference sequence). The CDR3 consists of 15 residues. The V and J ends lost 4 bases and 3 bases respectively, with 15 bases between them.

The gene calls are TRBV5-1 and TRBJ2-3; 8 nucleotides align to TRBD1. The V gene's germline CDR1 is SGHRS and CDR2 YFSETQ. This CDR3 region has 14 residues. V was pared by 5 bases and J by 3 bases, with 5 bases of the junction left unmatched. The CDR3, as DNA: TGCGCCAGCAGATACCGACAGGGGACAGATACGCAGTATTTT. As protein: CASRYRQGTDTQYF.

The genes are TRBV6-6 and TRBJ2-7, with 10 bases fitting TRBD1. CDR1 is MNHNY, CDR2 SVGAGI, per germline (reference sequence). The CDR3 is 16 amino acids. V shed 2 bases, J shed 5 bases, and the junction held 9 bases outside the gene matches. CDR3 DNA: TGTGCCAGCAGTTACGATGGGACAGGGGAAAGGCACGAGCAGTACTTC. It translates to CASSYDGTGERHEQYF.

For the CDR3, the DNA is TGTGCCAGCAGCTTGCCGACAGCCTCTGGAAACACCATATATTTT. Translated, it gives CASSLPTASGNTIYF. The rearrangement links TRBV5-4 to TRBJ1-3; D possibly corresponds to TRBD1 (5 bases). Per the germline V gene, CDR1 is SGHNT and CDR2 is YYREEE (reference sequence). The ends were cut back, 1 base at V and 0 bases at J, with 8 bases in the middle. The CDR3 totals 15 residues.

The chain uses TRBV6-5 and TRBJ2-5, with 7 nucleotides matching TRBD1. The junction had 5 bases not matched to a gene; V was cut back by 5 bases and J by 5 bases. Germline loops: CDR1 MNHEY, CDR2 SVGAGI. This CDR3 has 13 residues. CDR3 amino acids: CASSPQGWETQYF. In nucleotides, the CDR3 is TGTGCCAGCAGTCCACAGGGGTGGGAGACCCAGTACTTC.

The rearrangement links TRBV2 to TRBJ2-6, with D perhaps matching TRBD2 (5 bases). Trimming pared 5 bases from V and 0 bases from J, leaving 8 bases between. This CDR3 is built from 15 residues. In germline, CDR1 is SNHLY, CDR2 FYNNEI. The CDR3 DNA reads as TGTGCCAGCAGTTGGGAGAGCTCTGGGGCCAACGTCCTGACTTTC. Translating it yields CASSWESSGANVLTF.

J is TRBJ1-3 and V is TRBV30; 9 bases are a match to TRBD1. The CDR3 is made up of 17 amino acids. The junction had 11 bases not matched to a gene; V was cut back by 5 bases and J by 0 bases. Germline CDR1 GTSNPN, CDR2 SVGIG (reference sequence). DNA for the CDR3: TGTGCCTGGGCCCGGGACAGGGTGGGACGCTCTGGAAACACCATATATTTT. As protein: CAWARDRVGRSGNTIYF.

The J gene is TRBJ2-7, the V gene TRBV4-1; possible D gene TRBD2, 5 bases. The CDR3 has 15 amino acids. The germline V and J ends were trimmed by 1 base and 1 base, with 11 bases remaining between them. Germline V CDR1 and CDR2: MGHRA, YSYEKL. As DNA, the CDR3 is TGCGCCAGCAGCCAAGCGGATCTAGCATCCTACGAGCAGTACTTC. Its translation is CASSQADLASYEQYF.

The chain is built from TRBV15 and TRBJ2-7, with 12 bases that match TRBD2. V was clipped by 3 bases and J by 7 bases; unmatched bases: 19. Germline loops: CDR1 LNHNV, CDR2 YYDKDF (reference sequence). The CDR3 totals 19 residues. CDR3 residues: CATSRPVLAGGPGRREQYF. The CDR3 DNA follows: TGTGCCACCAGCAGGCCTGTTCTAGCGGGAGGGCCCGGGCGTCGGGAGCAGTACTTC.

This chain joins TRBV10-3 and TRBJ1-1; D uncertain. Trimming left V 8 bases short and J 1 base short, with 8 bases between. Germline V gene data show CDR1 as ENHRY and CDR2 as SYGVKD. This CDR3 is built from 12 residues. CDR3 sequence (DNA): TGTGCCATCGGGGATGGGAACACTGAAGCTTTCTTT. Its protein is CAIGDGNTEAFF.

This rearrangement joins TRBV27 to TRBJ2-7; D is perhaps TRBD2 (6 bases). The germline gives CDR1 MNHEY, CDR2 SMNVEV (reference sequence). The CDR3 is 13 residues long. V was clipped by 3 bases and J by 5 bases, with 11 bases between them. CDR3 in DNA: TGTGCCAGCAGTTTGGGGACTCGTAACGAGCAGTACTTC. It encodes CASSLGTRNEQYF.

The rearrangement uses TRBV24-1 and TRBJ1-2, with D tentatively TRBD1 (6 bases). V was pared by 3 bases and J by 8 bases, with 15 bases between. The CDR3 runs to 14 residues. CDR1 KGHDR and CDR2 SFDVKD come from the germline V gene. The CDR3 nucleotides are TGTGCCACCAGTGATGCACAGGGAACGGGGGGCTACACCTTC. Translated: CATSDAQGTGGYTF.

The chain couples TRBV7-3 to TRBJ1-1; weak D call: TRBD1 (5 bases). Germline assignment: CDR1 SGHTA and CDR2 FQGTGA. This CDR3 has 14 amino acids. V lost 5 bases and J lost 4, with 14 bases in between. The CDR3 bases are TGTGCCAGCAGCCCGCAGGGCGGGGGCACTGAAGCTTTCTTT. This translates into CASSPQGGGTEAFF.

This chain links TRBV27 with TRBJ2-1; TRBD2 matches at 12 bases. The V gene end was trimmed by 4 bases and the J gene end by 6 bases; junction bases not matched to a gene: 16. CDR1 and CDR2 (germline): MNHEY, SMNVEV (reference sequence). This CDR3 contains 19 residues. CDR3 protein: CASSSTPRTSGIFANEQFF. CDR3 nucleotide sequence: TGTGCCAGCAGTTCGACTCCCCGGACTAGCGGGATTTTCGCCAATGAGCAGTTCTTC.

V gene TRBV12-3 or TRBV12-4 combines with J gene TRBJ2-1; D gene uncertain. Trimming removed 6 bases at V and 15 bases at J, with 21 bases between. The CDR3 is made up of 13 amino acids. CDR3 nucleotide sequence: TGTGCCAGCAGCCTTCAACCGGCCCTTGCTCGGTTCTTC. It codes for CASSLQPALARFF.

V usage is TRBV3-1 (or the pseudogene TRBV3-2) and J usage is TRBJ1-6, with a possible D match to TRBD1 (5 bases). V was pared by 1 base and J by 7 bases, with 8 bases between. The V gene's germline CDR1 is LGHDT and CDR2 YNNKEL (reference sequence). This CDR3 comprises 14 residues. CDR3 region: CASSQGGENSPLHF. DNA for the CDR3: TGTGCCAGCAGCCAAGGAGGGGAAAATTCACCCCTCCACTTT.

This chain links TRBV7-6 with TRBJ2-1, with 10 bases lining up with TRBD2. V lost 2 bases and J lost 7; bases outside the gene matches: 2. This CDR3 is 14 amino acids long. Germline lookup yields CDR1 SGHVS and CDR2 FNYEAQ. The CDR3 nucleotides are TGTGCCAGCAGCTTAACTAGCGGGGAAAATGAGCAGTTCTTC. As protein: CASSLTSGENEQFF.

This chain joins TRBV7-9 and TRBJ2-1; no clear D gene. Germline assignment: CDR1 SEHNR and CDR2 FQNEAQ (reference sequence). The CDR3 is 10 amino acids. V was pared by 5 bases and J by 9 bases, with 5 bases between. The CDR3 nucleotides are TGTGCCAGCAGCGTACTTGAGCAGTTCTTC. Translating it yields CASSVLEQFF.

The chain employs TRBV6-5 and TRBJ2-1, with TRBD2 matching 7 bases. After removal of 8 bases from V and 2 bases from J, the junction contained 9 bases not matched to a gene. Germline V gives CDR1 MNHEY, CDR2 SVGAGI. This CDR3 is built from 15 residues. CDR3 loop: CASAASGTPYNEQFF. Written as DNA, the CDR3 is TGTGCCAGCGCGGCAAGCGGGACCCCCTACAATGAGCAGTTCTTC.

The chain carries TRBV6-5 and TRBJ2-1; D is uncertain. CDR1 and CDR2 from the germline V gene are MNHEY and SVGAGI. The ends were cut back, 3 bases at V and 10 bases at J, with 7 bases in the middle. There are 11 residues in the CDR3. The CDR3 sequence: CASSYGQEQFF. DNA for the CDR3: TGTGCCAGCAGTTATGGGCAGGAGCAGTTCTTC.

Comment on this clone: Relative to the germline gene, one junction end is altered; a read error may explain this. The rearrangement links TRBV3-1 (or the pseudogene TRBV3-2) to TRBJ2-7; unclear D gene. Germline V lookup: CDR1 LGHDT, CDR2 YNNKEL (reference sequence). The CDR3 is made up of 13 amino acids. The CDR3 loop is CASTQTQSYEQYF. The CDR3 DNA is TGTGCCAGCACCCAAACACAGTCCTACGAGCAGTACTTC.